This T cell receptor beta chain emerged from a study of shared clonotypes between healthy human individuals. General study results and limits: Shared across four donors were around 5% of the naive CD4 clonotypes.

For this clone: Its specificity is not known.

Libraries were prepared by immunoSEQ multiplex PCR; TCRdb keeps only in-frame clonotypes and omits some of them. The sample lists more than 2 million clones; 90% to 95% were seen once. The CDR3 has 14 amino acids. V lost 0 bases to trimming and J lost 5 bases, with 11 bases between them. Germline V gene sequence: CDR1 SGHDT, CDR2 YYEEEE. The gene calls are TRBV5-6 and TRBJ1-1; D is undetermined. This sequence was found in a man younger than 35 in good health. The specimen sequenced was naive CD4+ T cells sorted from blood. As for subset: CD45RA+ positively selected. CDR3 sequence (DNA): TGTGCCAGCAGCTTGGCCAAGTTGGGAACTGAAGCTTTCTTT. Protein product: CASSLAKLGTEAFF. Full variable domain (remainder filled in from reference TRBV5-6 and TRBJ1-1): DAGVTQSPTHLIKTRGQQVTLRCSPKSGHDTVSWYQQALGQGPQFIFQYYEEEERQRGNFPDRFSGHQFPNYSSELNVNALLLGDSALYLCASSLAKLGTEAFFGQGTRLTVV.